These 17 T cell receptor beta chains share one sample of origin, sequenced in a study of monozygotic twins with inflammatory bowel disease. TCRdb reprocessed the 5' RACE reads and reports one entry per CDR3 protein, with no DNA. The sample yields around 230,000 distinct CDR3 sequences, of which the top ten take up less than 2%. Sequencing was done on a sample of blood. These receptors all stem from a human donor with ulcerative colitis or Crohn's disease, or a healthy co-twin of an affected twin (not recorded which).

This chain uses TRBV12-3 or TRBV12-4 with TRBJ1-1. The CDR3 runs to 12 residues. CDR3 loop: CASSFAGTEAFF.

CDR3 sequence: CASSQESGGRPYEQYF. The gene calls are TRBV3-1 and TRBJ2-7; TCRdb indicates TRBD1, and absent DNA this call remains unverified. The CDR3 sequence is 16 residues long. CDR1 and CDR2 from the germline V gene are LGHDT and YNNKEL (reference sequence).

V usage is TRBV10-3 and J usage is TRBJ1-6; TCRdb selects TRBD1, and the lack of DNA leaves this call unchecked. This CDR3 region has 14 residues. Germline V gives CDR1 ENHRY, CDR2 SYGVKD. CDR3 loop: CAISSDRGSAPLHF.

The rearrangement joins TRBV9 to TRBJ2-2; TCRdb lists TRBD1, though no DNA is available to test this call. This CDR3 contains 16 residues. Per the germline V gene, CDR1 is SGDLS and CDR2 is YYNGEE. This CDR3 is CASSVVEGANTGELFF. Using reference TRBV9 and TRBJ2-2 for the parts outside the CDR3, the full variable domain is DSGVTQTPKHLITATGQRVTLRCSPRSGDLSVYWYQQSLDQGLQFLIQYYNGEERAKGNILERFSAQQFPDLHSELNLSSLELGDSALYFCASSVVEGANTGELFFGEGSRLTVL.

Here the CDR3 reads CASSQDGRSWDNQPQHF. The rearrangement uses TRBV14 and TRBJ1-5; the TCRdb D gene call, TRBD1, has no DNA to confirm it. Per the germline V gene, CDR1 is SGHDN and CDR2 is FVKESK. The CDR3 length is 17 residues.

The CDR3 sequence is CASSLLGPGELFF. The chain links TRBV5-6 to TRBJ2-2; TCRdb picks TRBD1, but there is no DNA to check that call. The CDR3 length is 13 residues. Germline loops: CDR1 SGHDT, CDR2 YYEEEE. Based on the CDR3 plus reference TRBV5-6 and TRBJ2-2, the full variable domain is DAGVTQSPTHLIKTRGQQVTLRCSPKSGHDTVSWYQQALGQGPQFIFQYYEEEERQRGNFPDRFSGHQFPNYSSELNVNALLLGDSALYLCASSLLGPGELFFGEGSRLTVL.

The chain couples TRBV2 to TRBJ1-2; the D call from TCRdb, TRBD1, cannot be confirmed without DNA. CDR3 length: 15 amino acids. Germline CDR1 is SNHLY and CDR2 is FYNNEI. The CDR3 is CASSEDQGSSYGYTF.

The chain joins TRBV6-2 or TRBV6-3 to TRBJ2-1; TCRdb names TRBD2, which stays unverified in the absence of DNA. CDR1 is MNHEY, CDR2 SVGEGT, per germline. The CDR3 totals 15 residues. CDR3: CASSYARSLANEQFF.

The chain is built from TRBV12-5 and TRBJ1-6; the TCRdb D gene call, TRBD1, has no DNA to confirm it. Per germline, CDR1 LGHNT and CDR2 FRNRAP. The CDR3 covers 13 residues. The CDR3 here is CASQGSRGSPLHF.

The J gene is TRBJ1-1, the V gene TRBV10-3; TCRdb lists TRBD1, though no DNA is available to test this call. Germline V gives CDR1 ENHRY, CDR2 SYGVKD. The CDR3 extends over 15 amino acids. CDR3 loop: CAINRQGTMNTEAFF.

The chain couples TRBV6-2 or TRBV6-3 to TRBJ2-1; TCRdb's assignment of TRBD1 cannot be checked, as there is no DNA. The length of the CDR3 is 14 residues. The V gene's germline CDR1 is MNHEY and CDR2 SVGEGT. Here the CDR3 reads CASSYMWNRGEQFF.

J is TRBJ2-1 and V is TRBV7-7; TCRdb returns TRBD1, unconfirmable since there is no DNA. The CDR3 has 16 amino acids. Germline values: CDR1 SSHAT, CDR2 FNYEAQ (reference sequence). The CDR3 is CASSLDGQGIYNEQFF.

J is TRBJ2-7 and V is TRBV6-5. The CDR3 sequence is 13 residues long. Germline V gene lookup returns CDR1 MNHEY and CDR2 SVGAGI. CDR3 protein: CASSYSARVTEYF.

The chain uses TRBV20-1 and TRBJ1-6; the TCRdb call, TRBD1, lacks DNA for checking. CDR1 and CDR2 from the germline V gene are DFQATT and SNEGSKA (reference sequence). This CDR3 contains 14 residues. The CDR3 spells CSATTGGDNSPLHF.

The CDR3 sequence: CSARDGKGARGQPQHF. This chain joins TRBV20-1 and TRBJ1-5; TCRdb's D call of TRBD1 is untestable without DNA. CDR3 length: 16 amino acids. Germline CDR1 and CDR2: DFQATT and SNEGSKA (reference sequence).

This chain joins TRBV27 and TRBJ1-5. Germline loops: CDR1 MNHEY, CDR2 SMNVEV (reference sequence). The length of the CDR3 is 15 residues. CDR3 in amino acids: CASSLSAYSGRTQHF.

This chain joins TRBV20-1 and TRBJ1-5. CDR1 DFQATT and CDR2 SNEGSKA come from the germline V gene (reference sequence). This CDR3 region has 13 residues. CDR3 residues: CSARKDGNQPQHF.